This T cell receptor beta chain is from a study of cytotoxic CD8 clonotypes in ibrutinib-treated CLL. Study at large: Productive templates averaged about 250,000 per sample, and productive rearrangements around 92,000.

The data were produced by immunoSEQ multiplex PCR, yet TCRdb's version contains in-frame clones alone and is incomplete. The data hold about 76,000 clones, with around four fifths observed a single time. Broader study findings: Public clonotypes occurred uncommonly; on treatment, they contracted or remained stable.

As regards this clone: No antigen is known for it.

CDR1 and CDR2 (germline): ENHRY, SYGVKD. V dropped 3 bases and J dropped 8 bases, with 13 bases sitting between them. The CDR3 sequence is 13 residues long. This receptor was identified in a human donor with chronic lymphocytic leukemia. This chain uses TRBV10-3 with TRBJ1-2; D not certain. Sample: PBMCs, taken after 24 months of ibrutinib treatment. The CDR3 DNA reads TGTGCCATCAGTGACCTTCGGGGAGAGGGCTACACCTTC. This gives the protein CAISDLRGEGYTF.